The clone carrying this T cell receptor (beta chain) was observed a few times. Its target is not known. Germline-derived CDR1 and CDR2 are SGHRS and YFSETQ. This CDR3 is 13 amino acids long. V lost 0 bases and J lost 7, with 8 bases in between. Unique molecular identifiers were used in preparing the TCRbeta library. TCRdb re-derived calls from the PCR reads in MiXCR, one entry per CDR3 protein. The sample lists 100,000 or so distinct CDR3 sequences; 4.5% to 7.5% were seen once. The data stem from a study of T-cell reconstitution after alpha-beta-depleted transplantation in children. Study results and caveats: Several hundred graft clones that had expanded were reportedly the source of alpha-beta T cells about two months after transplant. Newly made T cells mostly supplied T-cell counts and diversity one year after transplant. Certain patients had high TCRbeta diversity at day 60, and it came from recipient T cells and thymic progenitors that survived.

V gene TRBV5-1 combines with J gene TRBJ2-1; no reliable D call. The receptor was isolated from a female patient aged 2-9 years who had a stem cell transplant for Fanconi anemia, so the T cells may come from the graft donor. The sequencing used PBMCs, mostly from graft donor cells, collected 60 days after TCRalphabeta/CD19-depleted stem cell transplant. DNA of the CDR3: TGCGCCAGCAGCTTGGTCCTGAAGAATGAGCAGTTCTTC. As protein: CASSLVLKNEQFF.